Listed here are 22 T cell receptor beta chains from one sample, sequenced in a study of CD8+ T cells in alopecia areata. Treatment given: oral pan-JAK inhibitor, 5-10 mg twice daily. RNA extraction was followed by reverse transcription into cDNA, which acted as the sequencing template. The method was immunoSEQ multiplex PCR; TCRdb's version includes in-frame clones alone and lacks a portion of them. Seen here are about 140,000 clones, around 86% observed once, and the top ten hold around 13%. The sample in question was CD8+ T cells sorted from blood, obtained at week 4, from a patient treated with tofacitinib. Every receptor here comes from a human donor with alopecia areata.

A word on this clone: Other DNA variants within this sample encode the same CDR3. This rearrangement joins TRBV27 to TRBJ2-7, with TRBD2 matching 8 bases. The germline V gene has CDR1 MNHEY and CDR2 SMNVEV (reference sequence). The CDR3 runs 14 residues. Trimming removed 3 bases from V and 0 bases from J; junction bases left unmatched: 1. CDR3 amino acids: CASSLSGSSYEQYF. The CDR3 nucleotides read TGTGCCAGCAGTTTGAGCGGGAGCTCCTACGAGCAGTACTTC.

The chain uses TRBV7-9 and TRBJ2-7; no definite D call. The CDR3 length is 12 residues. V gave up 0 bases and J gave up 5 bases, with 5 bases separating them. The germline gives CDR1 SEHNR, CDR2 FQNEAQ (reference sequence). The CDR3 here is CASSLAGDEQYF. The CDR3 DNA reads TGTGCCAGCAGCTTAGCTGGGGACGAGCAGTACTTC.

Notes on this clone: The sample holds other DNA sequences that translate to the same CDR3. V usage is TRBV5-1 and J usage is TRBJ2-1; 10 nucleotides match TRBD2. The CDR3 has 16 residues. In germline, CDR1 is SGHRS, CDR2 YFSETQ. V shed 0 bases, J shed 3 bases, and the junction held 3 bases outside the gene matches. The CDR3, as DNA: TGCGCCAGCAGCTTGGGACTAGCGGGTAACTACAATGAGCAGTTCTTC. Residues: CASSLGLAGNYNEQFF.

The genes are TRBV19 and TRBJ1-5; D is unresolved. Germline CDR1 reads LNHDA; CDR2 reads SQIVND (reference sequence). V was shortened by 6 bases and J by 3 bases, with 12 bases between the two germline ends. This CDR3 contains 14 residues. The CDR3 DNA sequence: TGTGCCAGTAGATACGGCGGAGACAATCAGCCCCAGCATTTT. It encodes CASRYGGDNQPQHF.

The J gene is TRBJ2-2, the V gene TRBV7-8; 9 positions match TRBD2. Trimming at V came to 2 bases and at J to 6 bases, leaving 7 bases not matched to a gene. This CDR3 has 16 amino acids. Germline CDR1 SGHVS, CDR2 FQNEAQ. The CDR3 DNA reads TGTGCCAGCAGCTTAAAACGGCGGGAGGGTCCCGGGGAGCTGTTTTTT. Translated, it gives CASSLKRREGPGELFF. The entire variable domain, with the rest obtained from reference TRBV7-8 and TRBJ2-2, is as follows: GAGVSQSPRYKVAKRGQDVALRCDPISGHVSLFWYQQALGQGPEFLTYFQNEAQLDKSGLPSDRFFAERPEGSVSTLKIQRTQQEDSAVYLCASSLKRREGPGELFFGEGSRLTVL.

In this sample, this clone turned up once. The V and J genes are TRBV5-1 and TRBJ2-5; 12 bases match TRBD1. CDR1 is SGHRS, CDR2 YFSETQ, per germline. This CDR3 spans 16 amino acids. Trimming removed 4 bases from V and 1 base from J; junction bases left unmatched: 5. DNA of the CDR3: TGCGCCAGCAGCGGGCCGGGACAGGGGGCCCAAGAGACCCAGTACTTC. Translation: CASSGPGQGAQETQYF.

V gene TRBV10-2 combines with J gene TRBJ2-7; 9 nucleotides agree with TRBD1. CDR1 is WSHSY and CDR2 is SAAADI in the germline V gene. Unmatched junction bases numbered 5, after V lost 4 bases and J lost 4 bases. This CDR3 is built from 14 residues. The DNA for the CDR3 is TGCGCCAGCAGTGGAGGGACAGGGCTTTACGAGCAGTACTTC. Its protein is CASSGGTGLYEQYF.

This CDR3 is CASSLYSNEQFF. CDR3 nucleotide sequence: TGTGCCAGCAGTTTATACAGCAATGAGCAGTTCTTC. The J gene is TRBJ2-1, the V gene TRBV27; D not resolved. The CDR3 consists of 12 residues. Germline V gene sequence: CDR1 MNHEY, CDR2 SMNVEV (reference sequence). V was trimmed by 1 base and J by 6 bases, leaving 4 bases between them.

The chain employs TRBV7-9 and TRBJ2-7; 7 bases line up with TRBD1. The CDR3 contains 14 residues. The germline V gene has CDR1 SEHNR and CDR2 FQNEAQ (reference sequence). V shed 5 bases and J 4 bases; nucleotides not matched to a gene: 8. CDR3 residues: CASSTSTGLYEQYF. The CDR3 nucleotides are TGTGCCAGCAGCACCTCGACAGGGTTGTACGAGCAGTACTTC.

V usage is TRBV4-1 and J usage is TRBJ2-7; 13 nucleotides align to TRBD2. There are 13 residues in the CDR3. Germline V gene data show CDR1 as MGHRA and CDR2 as YSYEKL. Losses at the gene ends were 5 bases for V and 6 bases for J; bases not matched to a gene: 1. As DNA, the CDR3 is TGCGCCAGCAGCTGGACTAGCGGGAGCGAGCAGTACTTC. Protein: CASSWTSGSEQYF.

This chain links TRBV5-6 with TRBJ2-7; D is tentatively TRBD1 or TRBD2 (6 bases each). The V gene lost 7 bases and the J gene lost 5 bases, with 16 bases spanning the gap. The CDR3 is 13 residues long. CDR1 is SGHDT, CDR2 YYEEEE, per germline. The CDR3 region has the DNA TGTGCCAGCCGGGAGATCAGGGGCGACGAGCAGTACTTC. It codes for CASREIRGDEQYF.

The chain employs TRBV5-1 and TRBJ2-5; D is unclear. V shed 6 bases and J shed 4 bases, with 7 bases lying between them. Looked up from germline, CDR1 is SGHRS and CDR2 is YFSETQ. The CDR3 is made up of 11 amino acids. The chain's CDR3 is CASNLRETQYF. As DNA, the CDR3 is TGCGCCAGCAATCTCAGAGAGACCCAGTACTTC.

The chain recombines TRBV25-1 with TRBJ2-7, with D maybe TRBD1 (6 bases). Trimming pared 6 bases from V and 0 bases from J, leaving 18 bases between. There are 16 residues in the CDR3. Germline V gene sequence: CDR1 MGHDK, CDR2 SYGVNS. The CDR3 nucleotides are TGTGCCAGCAGCGACCGACTACAGGGTCCCTCCTACGAGCAGTACTTC. This codes for CASSDRLQGPSYEQYF.

Concerning this clone itself: Other nucleotide sequences from this sample produce the same CDR3. V usage is TRBV4-1 and J usage is TRBJ1-5; perhaps TRBD1 as D (5 bases). V was pared by 1 base and J by 2 bases, with 6 bases between. The germline V gene has CDR1 MGHRA and CDR2 YSYEKL. The CDR3 loop spans 14 amino acids. DNA of the CDR3: TGCGCCAGCAGCCAAGGCAGGGGCAATCAGCCCCAGCATTTT. Its translation: CASSQGRGNQPQHF.

The chain has TRBV29-1 and TRBJ1-5; possible D gene TRBD1, 5 bases. The V and J ends lost 3 bases and 9 bases respectively, with 12 bases between them. CDR1 SQVTM and CDR2 ANQGSEA come from the germline V gene. CDR3 length: 12 amino acids. The CDR3 region has the DNA TGCAGCGTTGATAACAGCACAGGGCCCCAGCATTTT. Translated: CSVDNSTGPQHF.

The chain uses TRBV15 and TRBJ2-7; 9 nucleotides agree with TRBD1. The CDR3 runs 14 residues. J gave up 6 bases and V 5 bases, and 8 bases lay outside the gene matches. Germline loops: CDR1 LNHNV, CDR2 YYDKDF (reference sequence). CDR3 sequence reads: CATSRTGTGSEQYF. The CDR3 nucleotides read TGTGCCACCAGCCGGACCGGGACAGGGAGCGAGCAGTACTTC.

The genes are TRBV29-1 and TRBJ2-1, with TRBD2 matching over 14 bases. The germline gives CDR1 SQVTM, CDR2 ANQGSEA. The CDR3 totals 17 residues. The V gene end was trimmed by 8 bases and the J gene end by 3 bases; junction bases not matched to a gene: 12. The CDR3, as DNA: TGCAGCTCGACGGGACTAGCGGGAGTAATCGGCTACAATGAGCAGTTCTTC. It encodes CSSTGLAGVIGYNEQFF.

As DNA, the CDR3 is TGTGCCAGCAGCGTAGATGGGGGGAAGAACACTGAAGCTTTCTTT. Translating it yields CASSVDGGKNTEAFF. J is TRBJ1-1 and V is TRBV9; D might be TRBD1 (5 bases). The CDR3 sequence is 15 residues long. Germline lookup yields CDR1 SGDLS and CDR2 YYNGEE. With 0 bases removed from V and 1 base from J, the gap between germline ends came to 10 bases. Full variable domain (remainder filled in from reference TRBV9 and TRBJ1-1): DSGVTQTPKHLITATGQRVTLRCSPRSGDLSVYWYQQSLDQGLQFLIQYYNGEERAKGNILERFSAQQFPDLHSELNLSSLELGDSALYFCASSVDGGKNTEAFFGQGTRLTVV.

J is TRBJ1-5 and V is TRBV7-3; 8 nucleotides match TRBD1. The CDR3 extends over 15 amino acids. Germline CDR1 and CDR2: SGHTA and FQGTGA. V shed 0 bases, J shed 4 bases, and the junction held 2 bases outside the gene matches. The CDR3 region is CASSLTGQGNQPQHF. The CDR3 DNA reads as TGTGCCAGCAGCTTAACCGGACAGGGAAATCAGCCCCAGCATTTT.

The V gene is TRBV7-9, the J gene TRBJ1-2; TRBD1 matches 8 bases. Germline CDR1 reads SEHNR; CDR2 reads FQNEAQ (reference sequence). V lost 5 bases to trimming and J lost 6 bases; unmatched junction nucleotides: 8. This CDR3 spans 14 amino acids. CDR3 coding DNA: TGTGCCAGCAGCCCAGGGACAGGTAGAGATGGCTACACCTTC. Protein sequence: CASSPGTGRDGYTF.

CDR3 DNA sequence: TGCAGCGTTGCGGCACCGAACACCGGGGAGCTGTTTTTT. Translating it yields CSVAAPNTGELFF. The rearrangement uses TRBV29-1 and TRBJ2-2, with no clear D. The CDR3 contains 13 residues. Germline assignment: CDR1 SQVTM and CDR2 ANQGSEA. Trimming stripped 4 bases from V and 0 bases from J, with 6 bases between.

J is TRBJ2-1 and V is TRBV18; D call uncertain. V dropped 2 bases and J dropped 8 bases, with 4 bases sitting between them. Germline V gene data show CDR1 as KGHSH and CDR2 as LQKENI. The CDR3 is made up of 11 amino acids. The CDR3 nucleotides are TGTGCCAGCTCACCATCGGATGAGCAGTTCTTC. It is translated as CASSPSDEQFF.